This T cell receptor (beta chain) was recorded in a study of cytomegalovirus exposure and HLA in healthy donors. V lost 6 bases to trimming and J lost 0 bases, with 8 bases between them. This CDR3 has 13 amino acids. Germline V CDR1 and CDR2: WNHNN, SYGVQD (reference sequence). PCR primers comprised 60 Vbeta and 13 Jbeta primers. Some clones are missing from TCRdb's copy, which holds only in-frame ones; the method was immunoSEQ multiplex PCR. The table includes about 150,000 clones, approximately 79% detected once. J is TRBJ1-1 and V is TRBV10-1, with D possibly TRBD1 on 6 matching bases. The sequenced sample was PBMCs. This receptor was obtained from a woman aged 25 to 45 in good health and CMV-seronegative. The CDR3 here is CASRQGLNTEAFF. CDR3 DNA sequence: TGCGCCAGCAGACAGGGTTTGAACACTGAAGCTTTCTTT.